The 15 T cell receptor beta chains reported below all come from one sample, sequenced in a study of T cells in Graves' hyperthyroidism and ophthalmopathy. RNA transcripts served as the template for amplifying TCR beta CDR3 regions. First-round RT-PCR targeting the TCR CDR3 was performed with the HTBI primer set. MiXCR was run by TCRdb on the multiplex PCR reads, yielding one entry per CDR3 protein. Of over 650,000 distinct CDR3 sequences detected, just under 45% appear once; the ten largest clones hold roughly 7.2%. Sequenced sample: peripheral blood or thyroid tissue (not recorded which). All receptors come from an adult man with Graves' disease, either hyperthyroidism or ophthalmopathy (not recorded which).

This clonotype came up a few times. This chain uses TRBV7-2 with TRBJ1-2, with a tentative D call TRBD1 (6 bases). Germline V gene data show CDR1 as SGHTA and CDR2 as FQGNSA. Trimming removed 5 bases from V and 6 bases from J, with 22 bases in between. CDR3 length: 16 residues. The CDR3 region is CASSQDGGQGRNGYTF. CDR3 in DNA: TGTGCCAGCAGCCAAGACGGGGGGCAGGGTCGTAATGGCTACACCTTC.

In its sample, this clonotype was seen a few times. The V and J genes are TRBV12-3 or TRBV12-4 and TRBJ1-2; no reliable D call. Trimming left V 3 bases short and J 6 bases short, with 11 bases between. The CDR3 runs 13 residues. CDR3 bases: TGTGCCAGCAGTTTGACGGCTGGTGATGGCTACACCTTC. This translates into CASSLTAGDGYTF.

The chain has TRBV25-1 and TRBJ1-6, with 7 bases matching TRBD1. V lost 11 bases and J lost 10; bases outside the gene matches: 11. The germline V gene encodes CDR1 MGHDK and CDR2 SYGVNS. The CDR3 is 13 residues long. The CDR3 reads CAWSAGGGSPLHF. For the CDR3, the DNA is TGTGCCTGGAGTGCAGGGGGTGGCTCACCCCTCCACTTT. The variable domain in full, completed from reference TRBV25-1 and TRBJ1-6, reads EADIYQTPRYLVIGTGKKITLECSQTMGHDKMYWYQQDPGMELHLIHYSYGVNSTEKGDLSSESTVSRIRTEHFPLTLESARPSHTSQYLCAWSAGGGSPLHFGNGTRLTVT.

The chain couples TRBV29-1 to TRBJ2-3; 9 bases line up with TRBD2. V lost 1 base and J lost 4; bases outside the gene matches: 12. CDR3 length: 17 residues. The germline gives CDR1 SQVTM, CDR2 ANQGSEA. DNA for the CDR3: TGCAGCGTTGAAGGAGGGGGACTAGCTGCTGGGCCAGATACGCAGTATTTT. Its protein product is CSVEGGGLAAGPDTQYF.

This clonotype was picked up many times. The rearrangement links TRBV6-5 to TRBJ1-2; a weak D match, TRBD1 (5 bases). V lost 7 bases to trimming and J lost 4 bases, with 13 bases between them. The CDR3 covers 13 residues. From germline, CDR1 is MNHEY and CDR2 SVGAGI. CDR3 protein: CASIGAAAYGYTF. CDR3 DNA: TGTGCCAGCATTGGGGCAGCGGCCTATGGCTACACCTTC.

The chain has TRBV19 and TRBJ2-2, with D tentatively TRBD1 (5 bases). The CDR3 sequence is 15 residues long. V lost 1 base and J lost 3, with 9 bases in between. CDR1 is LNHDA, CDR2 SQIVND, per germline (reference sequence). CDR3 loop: CASSIVGLHTGELFF. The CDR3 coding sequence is TGTGCCAGTAGTATAGTGGGGCTACACACCGGGGAGCTGTTTTTT.

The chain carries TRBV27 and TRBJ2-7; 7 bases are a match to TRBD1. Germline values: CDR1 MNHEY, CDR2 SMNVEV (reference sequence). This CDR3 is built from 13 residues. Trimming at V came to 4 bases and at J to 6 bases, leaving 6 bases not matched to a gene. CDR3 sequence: CASSSSGTAEQYF. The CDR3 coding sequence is TGTGCCAGCAGTTCATCCGGGACAGCCGAGCAGTACTTC.

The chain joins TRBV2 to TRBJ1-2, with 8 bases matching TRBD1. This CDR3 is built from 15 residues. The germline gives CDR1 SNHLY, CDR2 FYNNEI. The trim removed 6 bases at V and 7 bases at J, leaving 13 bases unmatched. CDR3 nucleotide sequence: TGTGCCAGCAGCGGCAGGGGGCGCCTCGGCGGTGGCTACACCTTC. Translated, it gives CASSGRGRLGGGYTF.

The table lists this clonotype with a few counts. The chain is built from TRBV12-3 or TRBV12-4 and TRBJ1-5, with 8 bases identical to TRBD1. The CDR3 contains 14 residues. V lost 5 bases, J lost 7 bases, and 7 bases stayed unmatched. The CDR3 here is CASSRQGTEQPQHF. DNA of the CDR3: TGTGCCAGCAGTCGACAGGGGACAGAACAGCCCCAGCATTTT.

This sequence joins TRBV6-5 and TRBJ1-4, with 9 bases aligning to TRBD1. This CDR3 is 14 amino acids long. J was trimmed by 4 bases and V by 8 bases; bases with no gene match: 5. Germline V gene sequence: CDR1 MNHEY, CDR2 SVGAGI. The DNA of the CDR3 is TGTGCCAGCGGCCTGACAGGGGGTAATGAAAAACTGTTTTTT. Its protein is CASGLTGGNEKLFF.

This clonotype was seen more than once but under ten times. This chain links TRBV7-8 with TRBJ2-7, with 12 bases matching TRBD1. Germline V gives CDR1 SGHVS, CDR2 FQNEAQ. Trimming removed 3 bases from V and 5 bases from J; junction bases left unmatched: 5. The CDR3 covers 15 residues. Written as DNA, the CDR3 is TGTGCCAGCAGCTTCACCGGGACAGGGGGCGACGAGCAGTACTTC. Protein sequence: CASSFTGTGGDEQYF.

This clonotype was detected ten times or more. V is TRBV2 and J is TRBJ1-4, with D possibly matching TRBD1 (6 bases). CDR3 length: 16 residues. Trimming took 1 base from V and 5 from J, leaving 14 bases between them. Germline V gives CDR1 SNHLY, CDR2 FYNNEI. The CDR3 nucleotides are TGTGCCAGCAGTGAAGAGACAGGAGTCCTGAATGAAAAACTGTTTTTT. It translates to CASSEETGVLNEKLFF.

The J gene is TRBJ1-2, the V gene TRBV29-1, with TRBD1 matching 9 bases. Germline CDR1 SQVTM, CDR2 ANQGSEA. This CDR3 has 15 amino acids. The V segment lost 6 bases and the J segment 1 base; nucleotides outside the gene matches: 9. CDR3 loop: CSVGTGTGRNYGYTF. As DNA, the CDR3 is TGCAGCGTGGGAACCGGGACAGGGCGTAACTATGGCTACACCTTC.

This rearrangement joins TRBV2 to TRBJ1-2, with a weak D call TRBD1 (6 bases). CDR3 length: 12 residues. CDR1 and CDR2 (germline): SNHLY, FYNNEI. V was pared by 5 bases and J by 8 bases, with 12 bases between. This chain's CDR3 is CASSSTGRGYTF. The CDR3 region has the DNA TGTGCCAGCAGTTCTACAGGGCGAGGCTACACCTTC.

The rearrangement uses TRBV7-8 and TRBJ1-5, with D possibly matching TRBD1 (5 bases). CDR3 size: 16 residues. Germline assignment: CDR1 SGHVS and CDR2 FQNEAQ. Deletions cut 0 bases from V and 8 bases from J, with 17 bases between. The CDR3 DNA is TGTGCCAGCAGCTTAGCCTGGGGCAGGGAAAGTGAGCCCCAGCATTTT. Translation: CASSLAWGRESEPQHF.